The rows below give T cell receptor beta chains drawn from one sample of a study of T-cell reconstitution after alpha-beta-depleted transplantation in children. MiXCR, applied by TCRdb to the PCR reads, yields one record per CDR3 protein. Of about 490,000 distinct CDR3 sequences listed, approximately 10% are singletons. The starting material was PBMCs, obtained before TCRalphabeta/CD19-depleted stem cell transplant. The receptors were sampled from a child aged 2-15 years with inherited bone marrow failure, due to receive a stem cell transplant. CDR3s include the opening cysteine and the closing phenylalanine or tryptophan. D genes are given only for firm matches. Size values are once, few and many counts, or a class for expanded clones, and some rows have none.

v_call: TRBV6-5; clone_size: NA; d_call: NA; j_call: TRBJ1-2; cdr3_nt: TGTGCCAGCCATAAGGGGGGTTTTAACTATGGCTACACCTTC; cdr3_aa: CASHKGGFNYGYTF
v_call: TRBV12-3/TRBV12-4; clone_size: NA; d_call: TRBD2; j_call: TRBJ2-1; cdr3_nt: TGTGCCAGCAAACCCCGGCTAGCGGGAGGACCGAGGGGGGATGAGCAGTTCTTC; cdr3_aa: CASKPRLAGGPRGDEQFF
v_call: TRBV7-2; clone_size: many; d_call: NA; j_call: TRBJ1-4; cdr3_nt: TGTGCCAGCAGCTTATATGGAGGGAATGAAAAACTGTTTTTT; cdr3_aa: CASSLYGGNEKLFF
v_call: TRBV6-5; clone_size: few; d_call: NA; j_call: TRBJ2-7; cdr3_nt: TGTGCCAGCAGTTACATAGGGGGCGAGCAGTACTTC; cdr3_aa: CASSYIGGEQYF
v_call: TRBV15; clone_size: many; d_call: TRBD1; j_call: TRBJ2-3; cdr3_nt: TGTGCCACCAGCAGAGCGCAGGGGGCGAGCACAGATACGCAGTATTTT; cdr3_aa: CATSRAQGASTDTQYF
v_call: TRBV5-6; clone_size: NA; d_call: NA; j_call: TRBJ2-1; cdr3_nt: TGTGCCAGCAGCCCCTGGAGCGGAGGCTACAATGAGCAGTTCTTC; cdr3_aa: CASSPWSGGYNEQFF
v_call: TRBV10-3; clone_size: few; d_call: TRBD2; j_call: TRBJ2-3; cdr3_nt: TGTGCCATCAGTGAGTCGGTGGGGACTAGCGGGAGCACAGATACGCAGTATTTT; cdr3_aa: CAISESVGTSGSTDTQYF
v_call: TRBV19; clone_size: NA; d_call: NA; j_call: TRBJ1-2; cdr3_nt: TGTGCCAGTAGTATTGCCACGGCGATCTACACCTTC; cdr3_aa: CASSIATAIYTF
v_call: TRBV19; clone_size: few; d_call: TRBD1; j_call: TRBJ2-7; cdr3_nt: TGTGCCAGTAGTGCCGGGACAGACTACTACGAGCAGTACTTC; cdr3_aa: CASSAGTDYYEQYF
v_call: TRBV27; clone_size: many; d_call: NA; j_call: TRBJ2-4; cdr3_nt: TGTGCCAGCAGTTTAATGGCGGGAGCCAAAAACATTCAGTACTTC; cdr3_aa: CASSLMAGAKNIQYF
v_call: TRBV19; clone_size: NA; d_call: TRBD2; j_call: TRBJ2-7; cdr3_nt: TGTGCCAGTAGTATAAGGACTAGCGGCTCCTACGAGCAGTACTTC; cdr3_aa: CASSIRTSGSYEQYF
v_call: TRBV6-2/TRBV6-3; clone_size: many; d_call: NA; j_call: TRBJ1-2; cdr3_nt: TGTGCCAGCAGTCGGTGGATCCTTGGCTACACCTTC; cdr3_aa: CASSRWILGYTF
v_call: TRBV12-3/TRBV12-4; clone_size: many; d_call: NA; j_call: TRBJ2-3; cdr3_nt: TGTGCCAGCAGTTCGTCGGCTAGCAAGACCCGAACAGATACGCAGTATTTT; cdr3_aa: CASSSSASKTRTDTQYF
v_call: TRBV28; clone_size: few; d_call: NA; j_call: TRBJ2-2; cdr3_nt: TGTGCCAGCAGTTTAACGGGTAGCGAGAACACCGGGGAGCTGTTTTTT; cdr3_aa: CASSLTGSENTGELFF
v_call: TRBV12-3/TRBV12-4; clone_size: NA; d_call: NA; j_call: TRBJ2-7; cdr3_nt: TGTGCCAGCTCCATCACAGGGCCCTACGAGCAGTACTTC; cdr3_aa: CASSITGPYEQYF
v_call: TRBV28; clone_size: many; d_call: NA; j_call: TRBJ2-1; cdr3_nt: TGTGCCAGCAGGAAACAGGGCAATGAGCAGTTCTTC; cdr3_aa: CASRKQGNEQFF
v_call: TRBV28; clone_size: NA; d_call: NA; j_call: TRBJ2-1; cdr3_nt: TGTGCCAGCCTTCTCAGCTTAGAGCTAATTAGTGAGCAGTTCTTC; cdr3_aa: CASLLSLELISEQFF
v_call: TRBV12-3/TRBV12-4; clone_size: few; d_call: TRBD1; j_call: TRBJ2-3; cdr3_nt: TGTGCCAGCAGCCCAACCATTACAGGGGAGCCAGATACGCAGTATTTT; cdr3_aa: CASSPTITGEPDTQYF
v_call: TRBV7-9; clone_size: few; d_call: NA; j_call: TRBJ2-1; cdr3_nt: TGTGCCAGCAGCCACCCCCGAAGTCTAGCGAGCAATGAGCAGTTCTTC; cdr3_aa: CASSHPRSLASNEQFF
v_call: TRBV20-1; clone_size: few; d_call: TRBD2; j_call: TRBJ2-1; cdr3_nt: TGCAGTGCTAGAGATATTAGGTCGACTAGCGGGAGTCTGGATGAGCAGTTCTTC; cdr3_aa: CSARDIRSTSGSLDEQFF
v_call: TRBV20-1; clone_size: many; d_call: TRBD2; j_call: TRBJ2-1; cdr3_nt: TGCAGTGCCCTAGCGGGGAACAATGAGCAGTTCTTC; cdr3_aa: CSALAGNNEQFF
v_call: TRBV12-3/TRBV12-4; clone_size: many; d_call: TRBD1; j_call: TRBJ2-7; cdr3_nt: TGTGCCAGCAGTTTGGGGACAGCCTTCTACGAGCAGTACTTC; cdr3_aa: CASSLGTAFYEQYF
v_call: TRBV20-1; clone_size: NA; d_call: NA; j_call: TRBJ1-6; cdr3_nt: TGCAGTGGCATCGGACGGGACACTTATAATTCACCCCTCCACTTT; cdr3_aa: CSGIGRDTYNSPLHF
v_call: TRBV10-3; clone_size: NA; d_call: NA; j_call: TRBJ2-5; cdr3_nt: TGTGCCACCACATCCATCGTCGGAACAGGGAGGGAAGAGACCCAGTACTTC; cdr3_aa: CATTSIVGTGREETQYF
v_call: TRBV7-6; clone_size: many; d_call: NA; j_call: TRBJ2-7; cdr3_nt: TGTGCCAGCAGCCCGCTATCGCACGGGGGCTCCTCCTACGAGCAGTACTTC; cdr3_aa: CASSPLSHGGSSYEQYF
v_call: TRBV28; clone_size: many; d_call: NA; j_call: TRBJ1-1; cdr3_nt: TGTGCCAGCTCCGACAGGATGAACACTGAAGCTTTCTTT; cdr3_aa: CASSDRMNTEAFF
v_call: TRBV5-1; clone_size: many; d_call: NA; j_call: TRBJ2-7; cdr3_nt: TGCGCCAGCAGCTCGGAGGGACACGAGCAGTACTTC; cdr3_aa: CASSSEGHEQYF
v_call: TRBV6-5; clone_size: few; d_call: TRBD1; j_call: TRBJ2-7; cdr3_nt: TGTGCCAGCAGTTACGCGACAGGGGGGAGCGAGCAGTACTTC; cdr3_aa: CASSYATGGSEQYF
v_call: TRBV4-3; clone_size: many; d_call: NA; j_call: TRBJ2-1; cdr3_nt: TGCGCCAGCAGCCAAGAGACCCCGACTAGTTTTCCCAATGAGCAGTTCTTC; cdr3_aa: CASSQETPTSFPNEQFF
v_call: TRBV6-5; clone_size: many; d_call: TRBD2; j_call: TRBJ2-7; cdr3_nt: TGTGCCAGCAGTTACTTGGGAGGGACGGGCTACGAGCAGTACTTC; cdr3_aa: CASSYLGGTGYEQYF
v_call: TRBV5-1; clone_size: many; d_call: NA; j_call: TRBJ1-2; cdr3_nt: TGCGCCAGCAGCTTGGGGCCCGACTATGGCTACACCTTC; cdr3_aa: CASSLGPDYGYTF
v_call: TRBV11-2; clone_size: many; d_call: NA; j_call: TRBJ2-7; cdr3_nt: TGTGCCAGCAGCTTAGGGTCCCGGCCCTACGAGCAGTACTTC; cdr3_aa: CASSLGSRPYEQYF
v_call: TRBV5-8; clone_size: few; d_call: NA; j_call: TRBJ2-1; cdr3_nt: TGTGCCAGCAGCTTTTTCCTCTCTTGGTTCTTC; cdr3_aa: CASSFFLSWFF
v_call: TRBV5-1; clone_size: many; d_call: TRBD1; j_call: TRBJ1-2; cdr3_nt: TGCGCCAGTACGACAGGGGGAAGTGGTGGCTACACCTTC; cdr3_aa: CASTTGGSGGYTF
v_call: TRBV28; clone_size: many; d_call: NA; j_call: TRBJ2-1; cdr3_nt: TGTGCCAGCAGTTTATCGGGACACCCCAGAAATGAGCAGTTCTTC; cdr3_aa: CASSLSGHPRNEQFF
v_call: TRBV20-1; clone_size: many; d_call: TRBD2; j_call: TRBJ2-7; cdr3_nt: TGCAGTGCCAATGGACTAGCGGGAGGACCTAGCTCCTACGAGCAGTACTTC; cdr3_aa: CSANGLAGGPSSYEQYF
v_call: TRBV20-1; clone_size: few; d_call: NA; j_call: TRBJ2-5; cdr3_nt: TGCAGTGTCTCCCGGGGACCTCAAGAGACCCAGTACTTC; cdr3_aa: CSVSRGPQETQYF
v_call: TRBV6-2/TRBV6-3; clone_size: NA; d_call: NA; j_call: TRBJ2-7; cdr3_nt: TGTGCCAGCTGCAGCGGGCCCCCCATGGAGCAGTACTTC; cdr3_aa: CASCSGPPMEQYF
v_call: TRBV4-3; clone_size: NA; d_call: NA; j_call: TRBJ2-1; cdr3_nt: TGCGCCAGCAGCCAGTCCGGACGGAGCATCTACAATGAGCAGTTCTTC; cdr3_aa: CASSQSGRSIYNEQFF
v_call: TRBV5-1; clone_size: many; d_call: TRBD1; j_call: TRBJ2-7; cdr3_nt: TGCGCCAGCAGCGAGGGGACAGACCTAAACCCTCCAGACTTC; cdr3_aa: CASSEGTDLNPPDF
v_call: TRBV27; clone_size: NA; d_call: NA; j_call: TRBJ2-3; cdr3_nt: TGTGCCAGCAGTCCGGAAATGCCAGATACGCAGTATTTT; cdr3_aa: CASSPEMPDTQYF
v_call: TRBV5-4; clone_size: NA; d_call: NA; j_call: TRBJ2-5; cdr3_nt: TGTGCCAGCAGCTTGGCCGAAGGAGGGATAGAGACCCAGTACTTC; cdr3_aa: CASSLAEGGIETQYF
v_call: TRBV24-1; clone_size: few; d_call: TRBD2; j_call: TRBJ2-3; cdr3_nt: TGTGCCACCGGCATAGCGGGAGACTCGGATACGCAGTATTTT; cdr3_aa: CATGIAGDSDTQYF
v_call: TRBV5-4; clone_size: many; d_call: NA; j_call: TRBJ2-7; cdr3_nt: TGTGCCAGCAGCTTGGAACAGGAGGGCGAGCAGTACTTC; cdr3_aa: CASSLEQEGEQYF
v_call: TRBV20-1; clone_size: few; d_call: NA; j_call: TRBJ2-2; cdr3_nt: TGCAGTGCTAGAGTAGTGAGTGGGGAGCTGTTTTTT; cdr3_aa: CSARVVSGELFF
v_call: TRBV9; clone_size: many; d_call: NA; j_call: TRBJ2-5; cdr3_nt: TGTGCCAGCAGCGGCACCGGGCCTAGGGGGACCCAGTACTTC; cdr3_aa: CASSGTGPRGTQYF
v_call: TRBV6-2/TRBV6-3; clone_size: few; d_call: NA; j_call: TRBJ1-6; cdr3_nt: TGTGCCAGTCGACAGGCCTACTCACCCCTCCACTTT; cdr3_aa: CASRQAYSPLHF
v_call: TRBV6-5; clone_size: once; d_call: TRBD2; j_call: TRBJ2-7; cdr3_nt: TGTGCCAGCAGCCCCATGCGGGGGAGCTCCTACGAGCAGTACTTC; cdr3_aa: CASSPMRGSSYEQYF
v_call: TRBV7-7; clone_size: many; d_call: NA; j_call: TRBJ1-1; cdr3_nt: TGTGCCAGCAGCCCGGGGGGCCAGGGGTTGGCTGAAGCTTTCTTT; cdr3_aa: CASSPGGQGLAEAFF
v_call: TRBV6-1; clone_size: few; d_call: TRBD1; j_call: TRBJ1-2; cdr3_nt: TGTGCCAGCAACTACGACACAGGGGCTACGGATGGCTACACCTTC; cdr3_aa: CASNYDTGATDGYTF
v_call: TRBV18; clone_size: NA; d_call: NA; j_call: TRBJ1-2; cdr3_nt: TGTGCCAGCTCAGCAGCTAACTATGGCTACACCTTC; cdr3_aa: CASSAANYGYTF
v_call: TRBV5-1; clone_size: many; d_call: TRBD2; j_call: TRBJ2-1; cdr3_nt: TGCGCCAGCAGCAGGCTCGCTCTAGCGGGAGATCTCGATGAGCAGTTCTTC; cdr3_aa: CASSRLALAGDLDEQFF
v_call: TRBV25-1; clone_size: many; d_call: NA; j_call: TRBJ2-3; cdr3_nt: TGTGCCAGCAGTACATCCAGACCTAGCACAGATACGCAGTATTTT; cdr3_aa: CASSTSRPSTDTQYF
v_call: TRBV20-1; clone_size: many; d_call: NA; j_call: TRBJ2-1; cdr3_nt: TGCAGTGCTAGGAGCTCGAGCGGCCGCTCCTACAATGAGCAGTTCTTC; cdr3_aa: CSARSSSGRSYNEQFF